In this sample, the clone carrying this T cell receptor beta chain turned up a few times. Germline V CDR1 and CDR2: MGHDK, SYGVNS. The CDR3 is 14 amino acids. V was pared by 5 bases and J by 4 bases, with 4 bases of the junction left unmatched. One entry per CDR3 protein results from TCRdb running MiXCR on the RT-PCR reads. This sample has 650,000 to 800,000 distinct CDR3 sequences, with approximately 15% found just once. This TCR was recovered from a female donor in good health, serving as a healthy control. The chain uses TRBV25-1 and TRBJ1-5, with TRBD1 identical over 8 bases. The sample consisted of memory CD4+ T cells from blood. CDR3 region: CASSQTGENQPQHF. The CDR3 nucleotides read TGTGCCAGCAGTCAGACAGGGGAAAATCAGCCCCAGCATTTT.